This T cell receptor (beta chain) was recorded in a study of blood T cell repertoires in COVID-19. Measured with immunoSEQ multiplex PCR; TCRdb has only the in-frame clones, and not every one. The profile shows about 65,000 clones, more than 80% of them singletons. The CDR3 runs 17 residues. J gave up 5 bases and V 2 bases, and 10 bases lay outside the gene matches. The germline V gene has CDR1 LGHNA and CDR2 YNFKEQ. This sequence originates from a man older than 75 with acute or convalescent COVID-19. The sample comprised peripheral blood. This chain connects TRBV4-2 to TRBJ2-1; TRBD2 aligns across 9 bases. CDR3 region: CASSQRGGSGGNNEQFF. In nucleotides, the CDR3 is TGTGCCAGCAGCCAAAGGGGAGGTAGCGGGGGAAACAATGAGCAGTTCTTC.